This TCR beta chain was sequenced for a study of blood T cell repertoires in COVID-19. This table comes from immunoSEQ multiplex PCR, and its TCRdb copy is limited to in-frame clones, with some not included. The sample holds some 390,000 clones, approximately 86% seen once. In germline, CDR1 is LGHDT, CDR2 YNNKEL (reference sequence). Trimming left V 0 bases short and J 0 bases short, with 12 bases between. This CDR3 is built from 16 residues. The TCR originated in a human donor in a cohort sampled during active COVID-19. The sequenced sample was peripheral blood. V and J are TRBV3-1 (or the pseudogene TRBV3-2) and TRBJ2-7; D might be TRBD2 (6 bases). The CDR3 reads CASSQDLPGVSYEQYF. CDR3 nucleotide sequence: TGTGCCAGCAGCCAAGATCTACCGGGGGTCTCCTACGAGCAGTACTTC.